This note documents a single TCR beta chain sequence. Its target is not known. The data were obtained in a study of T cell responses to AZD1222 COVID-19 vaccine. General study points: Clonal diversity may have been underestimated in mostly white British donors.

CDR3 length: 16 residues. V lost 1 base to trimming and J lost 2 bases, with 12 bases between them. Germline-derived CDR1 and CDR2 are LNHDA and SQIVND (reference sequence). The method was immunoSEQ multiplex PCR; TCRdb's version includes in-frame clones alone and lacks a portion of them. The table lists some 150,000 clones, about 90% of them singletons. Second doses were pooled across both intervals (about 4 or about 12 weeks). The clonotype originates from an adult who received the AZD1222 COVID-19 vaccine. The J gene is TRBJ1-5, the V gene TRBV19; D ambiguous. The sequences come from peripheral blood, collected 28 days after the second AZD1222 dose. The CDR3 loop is CASSIGLGTGNQPQHF. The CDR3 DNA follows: TGTGCCAGTAGTATAGGTTTGGGCACAGGCAATCAGCCCCAGCATTTT.